This record looks at one TCR beta chain sequence and its context. Its target is unknown. Primed by a sample-barcoded 5' primer and a J-beta primer mix, a second PCR proceeded for 7 to 11 cycles. Sequencing of every sample gave 2.5 million or more CDR3-containing paired-end reads. MiXCR, run by TCRdb on the 5' RACE reads, gives a single entry per CDR3 protein. The sample has about 1.5 million distinct CDR3 sequences, approximately 43% seen once. This entry comes from a study of blood T cells in healthy people across ages. The study, taken as a whole, reports: Diversity of TCR beta per million T cells declined in a roughly linear way with age. For the donors, CMV status was unknown and possibly confounded expanded clonotype changes.

This CDR3 comprises 14 residues. V lost 1 base and J 3 bases, leaving 10 bases between the germline ends. Germline CDR1 DFQATT, CDR2 SNEGSKA (reference sequence). The source is a woman under 30 in good health. The V gene is TRBV20-1, the J gene TRBJ1-5, with D uncertain. The sequenced material came from blood. CDR3 nucleotides: TGCAGTGCTAGAGCACACTTGCCCAATCAGCCCCAGCATTTT. This translates into CSARAHLPNQPQHF.